This TCR beta chain stems from a study of T-cell memory formation after mild COVID-19. Germline assignment: CDR1 SGHRS and CDR2 YFSETQ. This CDR3 region has 16 residues. V lost 0 bases to trimming and J lost 8 bases; unmatched junction nucleotides: 8. This clonotype was observed a handful of times. A single record per CDR3 protein comes from TCRdb applying MiXCR to the 5' RACE reads. The data hold roughly 150,000 distinct CDR3 sequences, with about 14% observed a single time. The receptor was derived from an adult woman who had mild COVID-19 (a few samples of this study predate the infection). Cell type and time point are not known. The chain couples TRBV5-1 to TRBJ1-2; 12 nucleotides agree with TRBD1. Sequences were obtained from PBMCs or a T cell subset sorted from them (not recorded which). The CDR3 coding sequence is TGCGCCAGCAGCTTGGCCGGGACAGGGGGCGCGAAGGGCTACACCTTC. Amino acids: CASSLAGTGGAKGYTF.